A selection of T cell receptor beta chains follows, all from one sample in a study of human T cells and chemical hapten exposure. TCRdb reprocessed the RACE reads with MiXCR, giving one entry per CDR3 protein. The data show 30,000 to 40,000 distinct CDR3 sequences, over 7.5% seen once. The source material was whole blood, sampled in connection with sensitization to the hapten diphenylcyclopropenone (DPC). The receptors were sampled from a man between 45 and 60 years old with alopecia areata. Some clones in this sample may be carry-over from other donors' samples. Each CDR3 is given with its conserved first and last residue. Fields, in order: CDR3 DNA, CDR3 protein, V gene, clone size, D gene, J gene. D genes are given only for firm matches. Some rows have no size entry. The others give once, few or many, or a class for an expanded clone.

TGTGCCAGCAGTTTCCAGCGGGATTCAAATGAGCAGTTCTTC CASSFQRDSNEQFF TRBV27 many TRBD2 TRBJ2-1
TGCAGTGCTAGGCCAGCGGGTTACGGTACTGACACAGATACGCAGTATTTT CSARPAGYGTDTDTQYF TRBV20-1 many - TRBJ2-3
TGTGCCAGCTCACCCCGGACAGGGGGCGAGACCCAGTACTTC CASSPRTGGETQYF TRBV18 - TRBD1 TRBJ2-5
TGTGCCAGCACCCGACTAGCGGGAGGGGCAGATACGCAGTATTTT CASTRLAGGADTQYF TRBV7-2 - TRBD2 TRBJ2-3
TGTGCCAGCAGTTCCGTCGGACAGGGGGTAGGGAATGAGCAGTTCTTC CASSSVGQGVGNEQFF TRBV6-5 - TRBD1 TRBJ2-1
TGTGCCAGCAGCTTAGTGGCGGGCGAGCAGTACTTC CASSLVAGEQYF TRBV7-9 few - TRBJ2-7
TGTGCCAGCAGTGAAGGGCAGCGGAAAAGTGAAAAACTGTTTTTT CASSEGQRKSEKLFF TRBV2 - - TRBJ1-4
TGTGCCATCAGCCTGAACAATGAGCAGTTCTTC CAISLNNEQFF TRBV10-3 many - TRBJ2-1
TGTGCCAGCTCACCAGGGGCAGAAGCCCAAGAGACCCAGTACTTC CASSPGAEAQETQYF TRBV18 many - TRBJ2-5
TGTGCCAGCAGCTTAACGCCCGGGACAGGGGGCCTTGGAGAGACCCAGTACTTC CASSLTPGTGGLGETQYF TRBV7-9 many TRBD1 TRBJ2-5
TGTGCCAGCAGCCCGGGACACCCGAACACCGGGGAGCTGTTTTTT CASSPGHPNTGELFF TRBV2 few - TRBJ2-2
TGTGCCAGCAGCAAAAAGTCGGCAGGGGCTTACTTCTCCTACGAGCAGTACTTC CASSKKSAGAYFSYEQYF TRBV21-1 many - TRBJ2-7
TGTGCCAGCTCACCCGACAGGAAAGCTTCCTACGAGCAGTACTTC CASSPDRKASYEQYF TRBV18 - - TRBJ2-7
TGTGCCACCTCAACCCACAGGGACTCCTACGAGCAGTACTTC CATSTHRDSYEQYF TRBV6-6 many - TRBJ2-7
TGTGCCATCACCTGGGGCGGGTCCTACGAGCAGTACTTC CAITWGGSYEQYF TRBV12-3/TRBV12-4 many - TRBJ2-7
TGCGCCAGCAGCCCTGACAGGGTGGGGGAGACCCAGTACTTC CASSPDRVGETQYF TRBV5-1 many TRBD1 TRBJ2-5
TGTGCCAGCAGTTACGCGGGTTTTTTAGGTGACATTCAGTACTTC CASSYAGFLGDIQYF TRBV6-6 few - TRBJ2-4
TGCGCCAGCAGCCAAGATAGGACCGGGAGGGACAATGAGCAGTTCTTC CASSQDRTGRDNEQFF TRBV4-1 many TRBD2 TRBJ2-1
TGCGCCAGCAGGGACAGAGGGGATGAAAAACTGTTTTTT CASRDRGDEKLFF TRBV5-1 - - TRBJ1-4
TGTGCCAGCACCTGGGTCGGAGGTTACGAGCAGTACTTC CASTWVGGYEQYF TRBV28 many - TRBJ2-7
TGTGCCAGCAGTTACCACACCGGGGAGCTGTTTTTT CASSYHTGELFF TRBV6-5 many - TRBJ2-2
TGTGCCTGGGCCAAGGAGGGTAATTCACCCCTCCACTTT CAWAKEGNSPLHF TRBV2 - - TRBJ1-6
TGCGCCAGCAGCTTGGTTTCAGGATGGGGGCAAAACCAAGAGACCCAGTACTTC CASSLVSGWGQNQETQYF TRBV5-1 many - TRBJ2-5
TGTGCCAGCAGCCTCTCGCGGAGAAGCACTGAAGCTTTCTTT CASSLSRRSTEAFF TRBV14 few - TRBJ1-1
TGCGCCAGCAGCCAAGCTCATGGGACAGGGGTCTACAATGAGCAGTTCTTC CASSQAHGTGVYNEQFF TRBV4-3 many TRBD1 TRBJ2-1
TGTGCCAGCAGCCCGGACAGATACGATACGCAGTATTTT CASSPDRYDTQYF TRBV13 - - TRBJ2-3